This paragraph covers one T cell receptor (beta chain) sequence. These data are taken from a study of shared clonotypes between healthy human individuals. As for the study in general: The study enrolled a couple of women and three men aged 18 to 49.

Looked up from germline, CDR1 is MNHNS and CDR2 is SASEGT. Losses at the gene ends were 3 bases for V and 2 bases for J; bases not matched to a gene: 6. The length of the CDR3 is 15 residues. Assay execution proceeded at the deep level. Genomic DNA (from each subset) was split evenly across several immunoSEQ plates. Produced via immunoSEQ multiplex PCR; TCRdb's table is partial and in-frame only. The sample shows about 1 million clones, 70% to 80% of them seen only once. V usage is TRBV6-1 and J usage is TRBJ2-5; TRBD2 matches 7 bases. Sequencing was carried out using memory CD4+ T cells sorted from blood. The subset: CD45RA-negative fraction. The sequence came from a man aged 18 to 29 in good health. CDR3 sequence (DNA): TGTGCCAGCAGTGATTCGCGGGGGAAACAAGAGACCCAGTACTTC. This encodes CASSDSRGKQETQYF.